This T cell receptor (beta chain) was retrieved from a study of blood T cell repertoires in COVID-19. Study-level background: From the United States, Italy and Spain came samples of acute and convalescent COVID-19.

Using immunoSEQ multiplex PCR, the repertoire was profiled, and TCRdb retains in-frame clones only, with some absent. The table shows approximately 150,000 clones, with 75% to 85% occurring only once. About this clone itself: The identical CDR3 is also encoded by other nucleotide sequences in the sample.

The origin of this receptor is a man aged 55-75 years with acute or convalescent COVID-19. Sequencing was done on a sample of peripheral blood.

CDR3 in DNA: TGTGCCAGCAGTTCGGGGACAGGTGGAAACACCATATATTTT. Translating it yields CASSSGTGGNTIYF. The chain has TRBV6-5 and TRBJ1-3; 8 nucleotides align to TRBD1. Germline V lookup: CDR1 MNHEY, CDR2 SVGAGI. V lost 4 bases to trimming and J lost 3 bases; unmatched junction nucleotides: 2. The CDR3 has 14 residues.